The 24 T cell receptor beta chains given below trace back to one sample, sequenced in a study of shared clonotypes between healthy human individuals. Profiled with immunoSEQ multiplex PCR; TCRdb holds only in-frame clones, not every one. The sample includes some 500,000 clones, around three quarters of them seen just once. Sequenced input: PBMCs. Receptor source: a woman aged 40 to 50 in good health. Some clones in this sample may be carry-over from other donors' samples.

The genes are TRBV11-2 and TRBJ2-7, with D perhaps TRBD2 (6 bases). V dropped 1 base and J dropped 2 bases, with 6 bases sitting between them. Germline CDR1 reads SGHAT; CDR2 reads FQNNGV. This CDR3 region has 13 residues. The CDR3 DNA sequence: TGTGCCAGCAGCTTAGGGGAGGCCTACGAGCAGTACTTC. This gives the protein CASSLGEAYEQYF.

This clone was recorded only once. This chain joins TRBV2 and TRBJ2-3; TRBD1 matches at 7 bases. The V gene end was trimmed by 4 bases and the J gene end by 8 bases; junction bases not matched to a gene: 6. The CDR3 extends over 13 amino acids. Germline CDR1 and CDR2: SNHLY and FYNNEI. This chain's CDR3 is CASSGDSGGTQYF. Here the CDR3 DNA reads TGTGCCAGCAGTGGAGACTCAGGGGGTACGCAGTATTTT.

The chain links TRBV15 to TRBJ2-7, with D possibly matching TRBD1 (6 bases). Germline CDR1 and CDR2: LNHNV and YYDKDF (reference sequence). The CDR3 consists of 14 residues. Trimming took 1 base from V and 2 from J, leaving 9 bases between them. The CDR3 loop reads CATSRVTGPYEQYF. CDR3 bases: TGTGCCACCAGCAGAGTTACAGGGCCCTACGAGCAGTACTTC.

V usage is TRBV6-5 and J usage is TRBJ2-1; the D gene could be TRBD1 or TRBD2 (5 bases each). This CDR3 region has 16 residues. V was pared by 0 bases and J by 5 bases, with 14 bases between. Germline V lookup: CDR1 MNHEY, CDR2 SVGAGI. The CDR3 coding sequence is TGTGCCAGCAGTTACTCGACGACAGTGCGGGACAATGAGCAGTTCTTC. Translated, it gives CASSYSTTVRDNEQFF.

V gene TRBV7-2 combines with J gene TRBJ2-7; 8 nucleotides align to TRBD2. J was trimmed by 3 bases and V by 6 bases; bases with no gene match: 10. CDR3 length: 15 residues. From germline, CDR1 is SGHTA and CDR2 FQGNSA. CDR3: CASRSSGSSFYEQYF. In DNA, the CDR3 is TGTGCCAGCAGGTCAAGCGGGAGCTCTTTCTACGAGCAGTACTTC.

The chain has TRBV28 and TRBJ2-5, with D perhaps assigned TRBD1 or TRBD2 (5 bases each). V shed 6 bases and J shed 5 bases, with 19 bases lying between them. The CDR3 covers 15 residues. In germline, CDR1 is MDHEN, CDR2 SYDVKM. CDR3 region: CASSPTGTTQETQYF. CDR3 DNA: TGTGCCAGCAGCCCAACCGGGACGACACAGGAGACCCAGTACTTC.

The V and J genes are TRBV30 and TRBJ1-2; D unresolved. The V end was cut by 3 bases, the J end by 5 bases, with 10 bases between. This CDR3 contains 12 residues. Germline V gene lookup returns CDR1 GTSNPN and CDR2 SVGIG (reference sequence). DNA for the CDR3: TGTGCCTGGAGCCGAAGCGGGTATGGCTACACCTTC. Translated: CAWSRSGYGYTF. The whole variable domain, filled in from reference TRBV30 and TRBJ1-2, reads SQTIHQWPATLVQPVGSPLSLECTVEGTSNPNLYWYRQAAGRGLQLLFYSVGIGQISSEVPQNLSASRPQDRQFILSSKKLLLSDSGFYLCAWSRSGYGYTFGSGTRLTVV.

V gene TRBV30 combines with J gene TRBJ1-2, with no clear D. Trimming took 0 bases from V and 8 from J, leaving 16 bases between them. Germline V gene data show CDR1 as GTSNPN and CDR2 as SVGIG (reference sequence). This CDR3 is built from 14 residues. The CDR3 nucleotides read TGTGCCTGGAGTGTAAGGTCAGGACCGTGGGGCTACACCTTC. The encoded protein is CAWSVRSGPWGYTF.

This clone was seen only a few times. The same CDR3 arises from other DNA sequences in this sample as well. The chain is built from TRBV7-3 and TRBJ1-1; D call uncertain. Trimming left V 5 bases short and J 1 base short, with 8 bases between. CDR1 and CDR2 (germline): SGHTA, FQGTGA. CDR3 length equals 13 residues. CDR3 in DNA: TGTGCCAGCAGCCCTCGGGGGAACACTGAAGCTTTCTTT. Its protein product is CASSPRGNTEAFF.

The chain uses TRBV19 and TRBJ1-5, with 9 bases lining up with TRBD1. From germline, CDR1 is LNHDA and CDR2 SQIVND (reference sequence). V gave up 5 bases and J gave up 6 bases; unmatched junction bases: 2. The length of the CDR3 is 13 residues. The CDR3 loop reads CASSETGGQPQHF. The CDR3 nucleotides are TGTGCCAGTAGTGAGACAGGGGGTCAGCCCCAGCATTTT.

The chain uses TRBV29-1 and TRBJ2-4; 10 bases are a match to TRBD2. CDR1 SQVTM and CDR2 ANQGSEA come from the germline V gene. J lost 6 bases, V lost 5 bases, and 4 bases had no gene match. The CDR3 runs to 13 residues. The chain's CDR3 is CSVKAGGRNIQYF. As DNA, the CDR3 is TGCAGCGTTAAAGCGGGAGGGCGAAACATTCAGTACTTC.

As regards this clone: The junction departs from germline at one end; a sequencing error may be responsible. CDR3: CASSGQGGSYERYF. The CDR3 nucleotides are TGTGCCAGCAGTGGGCAGGGTGGTTCCTACGAGCGGTACTTC. This chain links TRBV2 with TRBJ2-7; TRBD1 might be the D (5 bases). Germline CDR1 is SNHLY and CDR2 is FYNNEI. The CDR3 loop spans 14 amino acids.

The chain has TRBV5-1 and TRBJ1-5, with D perhaps TRBD1 (5 bases). The CDR3 runs to 14 residues. The germline CDR1 and CDR2 sequences are SGHRS and YFSETQ. Trimming pared 1 base from V and 3 bases from J, leaving 8 bases between. The DNA for the CDR3 is TGCGCCAGCAGCTTGACAGGAGACAATCAGCCCCAGCATTTT. Translation: CASSLTGDNQPQHF.

The chain couples TRBV29-1 to TRBJ2-4; maybe TRBD2 (6 bases). Trimming took off 4 bases at V and 8 bases at J, with 12 bases between the two ends. The length of the CDR3 is 12 residues. Germline CDR1 is SQVTM and CDR2 is ANQGSEA. The CDR3 reads CSVGWEVDIQYF. The CDR3 nucleotides are TGCAGCGTTGGGTGGGAGGTGGACATTCAGTACTTC.

The chain combines TRBV28 with TRBJ2-4; D is unresolved. The CDR3 is 18 amino acids. CDR1 and CDR2 (germline): MDHEN, SYDVKM. Trimming removed 5 bases at V and 0 bases at J, with 20 bases between. DNA for the CDR3: TGTGCCAGCAGTCCCGACACCTTCTTTTCCCTAGCCAAAAACATTCAGTACTTC. Its protein is CASSPDTFFSLAKNIQYF.

In regard to this clone: A much bigger clone sits one base away, suggesting this may be a read error. The genes are TRBV7-8 and TRBJ2-7; no definite D call. CDR3 size: 11 residues. V lost 1 base and J lost 3, with 1 base in between. CDR1 and CDR2 from the germline V gene are SGHVS and FQNEAQ. The CDR3 loop reads CASSLVYEQYF. The CDR3 nucleotides read TGTGCCAGCAGCTTAGTCTACGAGCAGTACTTC.

There are a few counts of this clone. The chain recombines TRBV7-2 with TRBJ2-4, with a weak D call TRBD1 (5 bases). Per the germline V gene, CDR1 is SGHTA and CDR2 is FQGNSA. The V gene lost 2 bases and the J gene lost 3 bases, with 11 bases spanning the gap. The CDR3 has 15 amino acids. The CDR3 reads CASSLPRRGKNIQYF. The CDR3 DNA follows: TGTGCCAGCAGCTTACCACGTAGGGGCAAAAACATTCAGTACTTC.

CDR3 residues: CASSQSRNTEAFF. CDR3 coding DNA: TGCGCCAGCAGTCAATCAAGGAACACTGAAGCTTTCTTT. V gene TRBV23-1 combines with J gene TRBJ1-1; D is unresolved. TRBV23-1 is identified as an open reading frame with a role that is uncertain. The CDR3 contains 13 residues. V was pared by 0 bases and J by 1 base, with 3 bases between.

This rearrangement joins TRBV27 to TRBJ2-1; TRBD2 agrees at 14 bases. The CDR3 loop spans 16 amino acids. Germline assignment: CDR1 MNHEY and CDR2 SMNVEV (reference sequence). J lost 8 bases, V lost 5 bases, and 8 bases had no gene match. CDR3 sequence (DNA): TGTGCCAGCAGTCTAGGGACTAGCGGGAGCAGGGATGAGCAGTTCTTC. Its protein is CASSLGTSGSRDEQFF.

V usage is TRBV7-3 and J usage is TRBJ1-1; D unresolved. V was clipped by 0 bases and J by 1 base, with 9 bases between them. CDR1 is SGHTA, CDR2 FQGTGA, per germline. This CDR3 contains 15 residues. CDR3 protein: CASSLTGSENTEAFF. DNA for the CDR3: TGTGCCAGCAGCTTAACGGGGTCGGAGAACACTGAAGCTTTCTTT.

The J gene is TRBJ2-7, the V gene TRBV5-8; D ambiguous. CDR3 length: 11 amino acids. CDR1 SGHTS and CDR2 YDEGEE come from the germline V gene. The V end was cut by 7 bases, the J end by 0 bases, with 5 bases between. The CDR3 sequence is CASSSSYEQYF. CDR3 bases: TGTGCCAGCTCAAGCTCCTACGAGCAGTACTTC. The full variable domain, completed using reference TRBV5-8 and TRBJ2-7, is EAGVTQSPTHLIKTRGQQATLRCSPISGHTSVYWYQQALGLGLQFLLWYDEGEERNRGNFPPRFSGRQFPNYSSELNVNALELEDSALYLCASSSSYEQYFGPGTRLTVT.

The table lists this clone with a count of one. The chain carries TRBV7-3 and TRBJ2-2; TRBD2 agrees at 9 bases. With V trimmed by 8 bases and J by 6 bases, 4 bases remained unmatched. This CDR3 comprises 13 residues. Per the germline V gene, CDR1 is SGHTA and CDR2 is FQGTGA. The CDR3 bases are TGTGCCAGCTCAAGGACTAGCGCCGGGGAGCTGTTTTTT. As protein: CASSRTSAGELFF.

This clone was seen only a few times. Within the sample, other DNA sequences also encode this same CDR3. The chain uses TRBV19 and TRBJ2-7; D perhaps matches TRBD2 (5 bases). The CDR3 is 13 residues long. Germline CDR1 and CDR2: LNHDA and SQIVND (reference sequence). Trimming shortened V by 2 bases and J by 2 bases, and 7 bases separated the two germline ends. CDR3 loop: CASSITGTYEQYF. DNA for the CDR3: TGTGCCAGTAGTATAACGGGAACCTACGAGCAGTACTTC.

The chain carries TRBV5-1 and TRBJ2-7; 8 bases align to TRBD2. V trimming: 1 base; J trimming: 2 bases; junction bases outside the gene matches: 14. The CDR3 has 18 residues. Germline V gene lookup returns CDR1 SGHRS and CDR2 YFSETQ. CDR3 DNA: TGCGCCAGCAGCTTGCGTCCGGAAACCGTGGGACTAGCCTACGAGCAGTACTTC. It encodes CASSLRPETVGLAYEQYF.